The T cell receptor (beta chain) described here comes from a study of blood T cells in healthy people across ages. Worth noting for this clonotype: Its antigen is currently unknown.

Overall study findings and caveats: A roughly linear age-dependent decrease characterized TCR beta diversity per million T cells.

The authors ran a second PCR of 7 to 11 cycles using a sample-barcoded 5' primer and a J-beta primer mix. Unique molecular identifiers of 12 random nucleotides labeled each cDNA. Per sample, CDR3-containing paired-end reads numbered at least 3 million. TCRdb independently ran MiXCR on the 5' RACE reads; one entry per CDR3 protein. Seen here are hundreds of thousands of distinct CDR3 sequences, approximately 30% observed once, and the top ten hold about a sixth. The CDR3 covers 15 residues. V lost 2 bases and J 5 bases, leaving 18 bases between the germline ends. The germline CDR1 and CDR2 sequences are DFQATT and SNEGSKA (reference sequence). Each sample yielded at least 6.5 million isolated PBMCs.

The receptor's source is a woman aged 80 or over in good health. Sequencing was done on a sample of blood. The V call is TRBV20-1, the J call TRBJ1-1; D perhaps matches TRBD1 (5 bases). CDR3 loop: CSARSFWAQETEAFF. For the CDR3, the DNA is TGCAGTGCTAGATCCTTTTGGGCACAGGAGACTGAAGCTTTCTTT.